The rows below give T cell receptor beta chains drawn from one sample of a study of T cell responses to AZD1222 COVID-19 vaccine. The protocol was immunoSEQ multiplex PCR, while the TCRdb copy is restricted to in-frame clones and leaves out a portion. The sample yields about 130,000 clones, about 87% seen once. Material: peripheral blood, obtained on day 0 of AZD1222 vaccination. Receptors originate from an adult in good health. Both conserved end residues are trimmed from each CDR3.

j_call: TRBJ1-2
v_call: TRBV19
cdr3_aa: ASSMRSLVGGYT

j_call: TRBJ1-5
v_call: TRBV19
cdr3_aa: ASSTPDDRAIQPQH

j_call: TRBJ2-1
v_call: TRBV19
cdr3_aa: ASTLQGGNEQF

j_call: TRBJ2-1
v_call: TRBV24-1
cdr3_aa: ATSDTTRTSDEQF

j_call: TRBJ2-3
v_call: TRBV6-5
cdr3_aa: AARGTSTDTQY

j_call: TRBJ1-1
v_call: TRBV6-5
cdr3_aa: ASIRDTLNTEAF

j_call: TRBJ2-7
v_call: TRBV5-1
cdr3_aa: ASSLAFRDRGTYEQY

j_call: TRBJ2-5
v_call: TRBV12-3/TRBV12-4
cdr3_aa: ASSHQETQY

j_call: TRBJ2-3
v_call: TRBV6-2/TRBV6-3
cdr3_aa: ASSYGAATDTQY

j_call: TRBJ2-7
v_call: TRBV9
cdr3_aa: ASSVGAGVVYEQY

j_call: TRBJ2-2
v_call: TRBV27
cdr3_aa: ASSLGGGRAAGELF

j_call: TRBJ2-1
v_call: TRBV9
cdr3_aa: ASSEREPYNEQF

j_call: TRBJ2-2
v_call: TRBV7-9
cdr3_aa: ASPQGQNTGELF

j_call: TRBJ2-5
v_call: TRBV24-1
cdr3_aa: ATSDQPLAGGPFNKTQY

j_call: TRBJ1-3
v_call: TRBV30
cdr3_aa: AWSVARGWGNTIY

j_call: TRBJ2-2
v_call: TRBV19
cdr3_aa: ASSVPTGGNTGELF

j_call: TRBJ1-4
v_call: TRBV5-8
cdr3_aa: ASSLGRTLGDEKLF

j_call: TRBJ1-1
v_call: TRBV24-1
cdr3_aa: ATSDSRTGGNEAF

j_call: TRBJ1-1
v_call: TRBV19
cdr3_aa: ASSIVGTGFGTEAF

j_call: TRBJ2-5
v_call: TRBV25-1
cdr3_aa: ASSSPGGLETQY

j_call: TRBJ1-3
v_call: TRBV4-3
cdr3_aa: ASSPHSPGNTIY

j_call: TRBJ2-5
v_call: TRBV15
cdr3_aa: ATSSLPRTRQETQY

j_call: TRBJ1-4
v_call: TRBV28
cdr3_aa: ASRGQFEKLF

j_call: TRBJ2-1
v_call: TRBV11-2
cdr3_aa: ASSPDRGWYNEQF

j_call: TRBJ1-1
v_call: TRBV7-9
cdr3_aa: ASSLGRPGQGISEAF

j_call: TRBJ2-2
v_call: TRBV27
cdr3_aa: ASSKTTGATGELF

j_call: TRBJ1-1
v_call: TRBV29-1
cdr3_aa: SVGSGTIEAF

j_call: TRBJ1-1
v_call: TRBV14
cdr3_aa: ASGSKGTAEAF

j_call: TRBJ1-1
v_call: TRBV5-1
cdr3_aa: ASSPVRGPEAF

j_call: TRBJ1-2
v_call: TRBV24-1
cdr3_aa: ATSDPGTGIYGYT

j_call: TRBJ2-2
v_call: TRBV19
cdr3_aa: ASSIFGANTGELF

j_call: TRBJ1-2
v_call: TRBV7-9
cdr3_aa: ASSLPTGGAGGYT

j_call: TRBJ2-7
v_call: TRBV7-9
cdr3_aa: ASSLGRGSDEQY

j_call: TRBJ2-1
v_call: TRBV29-1
cdr3_aa: SVLGPWNEQF

j_call: TRBJ1-6
v_call: TRBV27
cdr3_aa: TRGQGMGSPLH

j_call: TRBJ1-6
v_call: TRBV7-6
cdr3_aa: ASSLRTGSSYNSPLH

j_call: TRBJ2-2
v_call: TRBV11-1
cdr3_aa: ASSLGQEGTGELF

j_call: TRBJ2-3
v_call: TRBV28
cdr3_aa: ASSRTPPSGSTDTQY

j_call: TRBJ2-3
v_call: TRBV24-1
cdr3_aa: ATSDRQTSGAPLSTDTQY

j_call: TRBJ1-2
v_call: TRBV6-5
cdr3_aa: ASSYARTHGYT

j_call: TRBJ1-2
v_call: TRBV18
cdr3_aa: ASSPARGVNYGYT